These T cell receptor beta chains were read from a single sample in a study of a mutant IDH1 vaccine in newly diagnosed glioma. Which antigens these TCRs recognize remains unknown. Profiling relied on immunoSEQ multiplex PCR, and the TCRdb table lists in-frame clones only, not all of them. The sample records 29,000 or so clones, 80% being singletons. The material sequenced was PBMCs, taken from a glioma patient whose treatment included an IDH1 peptide vaccine. These receptors were obtained from a young woman with glioma. Each CDR3 is given with its conserved first and last residue. Each record gives: D gene, clone size, V gene, CDR3 length, J gene, CDR3 DNA, CDR3 protein. The D gene is left open where the match is weak. Clone size is shown for a subset of rows, as once, few, many or a class of expanded clone.

D: NA; size: NA; V: TRBV5-1; length: 13; J: TRBJ1-2; DNA: TGCGCCAGCAGCACGGACTATGATCGAGGCTACACCTTC; CDR3: CASSTDYDRGYTF
D: TRBD1; size: NA; V: TRBV19; length: 17; J: TRBJ1-2; DNA: TGTGCCAGTAGTACGCCTAGACAGGGCTCGGGCCTGAAAGGCTACACCTTC; CDR3: CASSTPRQGSGLKGYTF
D: TRBD2; size: NA; V: TRBV6-1; length: 15; J: TRBJ2-1; DNA: TGTGCCAGCAGCCTAACTAGCGGGAGTTATAATGAGCAGTTCTTC; CDR3: CASSLTSGSYNEQFF
D: NA; size: NA; V: TRBV4-3; length: 15; J: TRBJ1-5; DNA: TGCGCCAGCAGCCAAGAAGTAGCGGGGTGGCAGCCCCAGCATTTT; CDR3: CASSQEVAGWQPQHF
D: NA; size: NA; V: TRBV2; length: 11; J: TRBJ1-2; DNA: TGTGCCAGCAGTGAAGGCTATGGCTACACCTTC; CDR3: CASSEGYGYTF
D: TRBD2; size: NA; V: TRBV7-8; length: 16; J: TRBJ2-7; DNA: TGTGCCAGCAGCGCAAGGACTAGCGGCTCGACCTACGAGCAGTACTTC; CDR3: CASSARTSGSTYEQYF
D: TRBD1; size: NA; V: TRBV19; length: 18; J: TRBJ1-2; DNA: TGTGCCAGTACTACCACGGGACAGGGGGGTAACGATAACTATGGCTACACCTTC; CDR3: CASTTTGQGGNDNYGYTF
D: NA; size: NA; V: TRBV5-5; length: 16; J: TRBJ1-1; DNA: TGTGCCAGCAGCTCCCGGGGGGCAGAAGTGAACACTGAAGCTTTCTTT; CDR3: CASSSRGAEVNTEAFF
D: NA; size: NA; V: TRBV19; length: 15; J: TRBJ2-2; DNA: TGTGCCAGTAGTATAGCAGGGGTGAACACCGGGGAGCTGTTTTTT; CDR3: CASSIAGVNTGELFF
D: NA; size: NA; V: TRBV5-4; length: 15; J: TRBJ2-1; DNA: TGTGCCAGCAGCTTGTTCCAGGCCTCCTACAATGAGCAGTTCTTC; CDR3: CASSLFQASYNEQFF
D: TRBD1; size: NA; V: TRBV27; length: 14; J: TRBJ1-2; DNA: TGTGCCAGCAGTTCCGGACAGGGGTTCAATGGCTACACCTTC; CDR3: CASSSGQGFNGYTF
D: NA; size: NA; V: TRBV6-1; length: 15; J: TRBJ2-7; DNA: TGTGCCAGCACCACCGGACAGTTTACCTCCTACGAGCAGTACTTC; CDR3: CASTTGQFTSYEQYF
D: NA; size: NA; V: TRBV6-5; length: 14; J: TRBJ1-3; DNA: TGTGCCAGCAGTGTCCTCGGCTCTGGAAACACCATATATTTT; CDR3: CASSVLGSGNTIYF
D: NA; size: NA; V: TRBV10-3; length: 14; J: TRBJ2-3; DNA: TGTGCCATCAGTGACCCTAGCGCGACAGATACGCAGTATTTT; CDR3: CAISDPSATDTQYF
D: TRBD1; size: medium-sized; V: TRBV6-4; length: 14; J: TRBJ1-2; DNA: TGTGCCAGCAGCCCCGGGACAGGGTCGGATGGCTACACCTTC; CDR3: CASSPGTGSDGYTF
D: NA; size: NA; V: TRBV7-2; length: 14; J: TRBJ2-3; DNA: TGTGCCAGCAGCTTATTTGACAGACCAGATACGCAGTATTTT; CDR3: CASSLFDRPDTQYF
D: NA; size: NA; V: TRBV28; length: 13; J: TRBJ1-2; DNA: TGTGCCGCTCTTACGCAGGGGACCTATGGCTACACCTTC; CDR3: CAALTQGTYGYTF
D: NA; size: NA; V: TRBV2; length: 10; J: TRBJ2-1; DNA: TGTGCCAGCAGTGAATCTGAGCAGTTCTTC; CDR3: CASSESEQFF
D: NA; size: NA; V: TRBV6-5; length: 13; J: TRBJ1-1; DNA: TGTGCCAGCACCGCCGGGTTTAACACTGAAGCTTTCTTT; CDR3: CASTAGFNTEAFF
D: TRBD1; size: NA; V: TRBV16; length: 14; J: TRBJ1-1; DNA: TGTGCCAGCAGCCAACAGGGGGCGCGGACTGAAGCTTTCTTT; CDR3: CASSQQGARTEAFF
D: NA; size: few; V: TRBV29-1; length: 13; J: TRBJ1-1; DNA: TGCAGCGCTGATGGGCAGGCCGACACTGAAGCTTTCTTT; CDR3: CSADGQADTEAFF
D: TRBD1; size: NA; V: TRBV19; length: 14; J: TRBJ1-1; DNA: TGTGCCAGTAGTATCTGGGACAGGAACACTGAAGCTTTCTTT; CDR3: CASSIWDRNTEAFF
D: TRBD1; size: NA; V: TRBV7-2; length: 13; J: TRBJ1-1; DNA: TGTGCCAGCAGCTTGGACAGGGGGACTGAAGCTTTCTTT; CDR3: CASSLDRGTEAFF
D: NA; size: few; V: TRBV2; length: 12; J: TRBJ1-4; DNA: TGTGCCAGCCGGCCATTTAATGAAAAACTGTTTTTT; CDR3: CASRPFNEKLFF
D: NA; size: NA; V: TRBV4-3; length: 16; J: TRBJ2-7; DNA: TGCGCCAGCAGCCATTCTGCTACCGGGGAGTCCTACGAGCAGTACTTC; CDR3: CASSHSATGESYEQYF
D: TRBD1; size: NA; V: TRBV20-1; length: 11; J: TRBJ2-2; DNA: TGCAGTGCGCGACAGGGTTGGGAGCTGTTTTTT; CDR3: CSARQGWELFF
D: TRBD1; size: NA; V: TRBV29-1; length: 15; J: TRBJ2-7; DNA: TGCAGCGTTGAAGACCCGCGGACAGGGGCCTACGAGCAGTACTTC; CDR3: CSVEDPRTGAYEQYF
D: NA; size: NA; V: TRBV7-9; length: 15; J: TRBJ2-2; DNA: TGTGCCAGCAGCCGAGGCCGGGGGAACACCGGGGAGCTGTTTTTT; CDR3: CASSRGRGNTGELFF
D: NA; size: NA; V: TRBV7-7; length: 14; J: TRBJ2-7; DNA: TGTGCTAGCAGCTCCTATATCGGGTCCGACGAGCAGTACTTC; CDR3: CASSSYIGSDEQYF
D: TRBD1; size: NA; V: TRBV29-1; length: 13; J: TRBJ2-1; DNA: TGCAGCGTTGGACAGGGACGGAGCAATGAGCAGTTCTTC; CDR3: CSVGQGRSNEQFF
D: TRBD2; size: few; V: TRBV19; length: 15; J: TRBJ2-1; DNA: TGTGCCAGTAGGCGGACTAGCGGGAGCTACAATGAGCAGTTCTTC; CDR3: CASRRTSGSYNEQFF
D: NA; size: NA; V: TRBV5-5; length: 13; J: TRBJ1-1; DNA: TGTGCCAGCAGCTGGGACATGAACACTGAAGCTTTCTTT; CDR3: CASSWDMNTEAFF
D: NA; size: few; V: TRBV10-3; length: 12; J: TRBJ1-5; DNA: TGTGCCATCAGTGAGTCCCGGTCCCCCCAGCATTTT; CDR3: CAISESRSPQHF
D: NA; size: few; V: TRBV30; length: 14; J: TRBJ2-4; DNA: TGTGCCTGGAGTGTACTACAGCCTAAAAACATTCAGTACTTC; CDR3: CAWSVLQPKNIQYF
D: TRBD2; size: NA; V: TRBV7-2; length: 15; J: TRBJ2-2; DNA: TGTGCCAGCAGCTCGGCGGGAGACAATATCGGGGAGCTGTTTTTT; CDR3: CASSSAGDNIGELFF